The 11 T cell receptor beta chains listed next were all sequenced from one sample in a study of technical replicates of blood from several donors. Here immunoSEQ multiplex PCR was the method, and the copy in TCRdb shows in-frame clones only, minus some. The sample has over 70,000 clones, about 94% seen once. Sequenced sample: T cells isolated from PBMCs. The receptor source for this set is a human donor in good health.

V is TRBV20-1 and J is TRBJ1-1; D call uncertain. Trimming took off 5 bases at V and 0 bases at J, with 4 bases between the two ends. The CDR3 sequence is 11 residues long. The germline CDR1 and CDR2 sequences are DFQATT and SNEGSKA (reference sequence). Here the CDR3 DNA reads TGCAGTGCTCCCTTGAACACTGAAGCTTTCTTT. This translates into CSAPLNTEAFF.

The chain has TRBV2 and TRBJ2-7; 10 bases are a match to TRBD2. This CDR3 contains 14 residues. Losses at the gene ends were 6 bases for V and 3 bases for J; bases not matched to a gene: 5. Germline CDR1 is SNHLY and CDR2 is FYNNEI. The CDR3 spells CASRNSGRFYEQYF. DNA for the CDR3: TGTGCCAGCAGAAATAGCGGGAGGTTCTACGAGCAGTACTTC.

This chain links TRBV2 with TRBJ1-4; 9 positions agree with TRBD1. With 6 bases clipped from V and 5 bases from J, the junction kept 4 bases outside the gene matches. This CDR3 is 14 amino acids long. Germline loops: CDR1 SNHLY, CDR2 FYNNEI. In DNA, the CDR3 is TGTGCCAGCAGCCCGGGACAGGGAAATGAAAAACTGTTTTTT. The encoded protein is CASSPGQGNEKLFF.

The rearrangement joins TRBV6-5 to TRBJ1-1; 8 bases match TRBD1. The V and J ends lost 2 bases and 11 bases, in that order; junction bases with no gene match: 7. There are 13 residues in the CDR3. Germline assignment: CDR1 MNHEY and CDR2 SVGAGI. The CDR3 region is CASSYGSRGQAFF. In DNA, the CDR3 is TGTGCCAGCAGTTACGGTTCCAGGGGGCAGGCTTTCTTT.

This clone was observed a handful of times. The CDR3 DNA reads TGTGCCACCGCCTCCCGGGACAGGGTTCCCTACGAGCAGTACTTC. It codes for CATASRDRVPYEQYF. V usage is TRBV6-6 and J usage is TRBJ2-7, with 9 nucleotides matching TRBD1. Germline assignment: CDR1 MNHNY and CDR2 SVGAGI (reference sequence). V trimming: 10 bases; J trimming: 2 bases; junction bases outside the gene matches: 12. The CDR3 consists of 15 residues.

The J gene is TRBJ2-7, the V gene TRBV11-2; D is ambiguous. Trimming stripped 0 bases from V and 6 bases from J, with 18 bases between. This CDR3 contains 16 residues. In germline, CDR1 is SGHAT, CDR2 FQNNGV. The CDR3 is CASSLEVTSALAEQYF. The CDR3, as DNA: TGTGCCAGCAGCTTAGAGGTTACCAGCGCCTTGGCCGAGCAGTACTTC.

For the CDR3, the DNA is TGCGCCAGCAGCTTGGAGCCGAACTCTGGTTATGGCTACACCTTC. It translates to CASSLEPNSGYGYTF. The chain joins TRBV5-1 to TRBJ1-2; D is ambiguous. The CDR3 is made up of 15 amino acids. Trimming left V 0 bases short and J 5 bases short, with 14 bases between. The germline V gene encodes CDR1 SGHRS and CDR2 YFSETQ.

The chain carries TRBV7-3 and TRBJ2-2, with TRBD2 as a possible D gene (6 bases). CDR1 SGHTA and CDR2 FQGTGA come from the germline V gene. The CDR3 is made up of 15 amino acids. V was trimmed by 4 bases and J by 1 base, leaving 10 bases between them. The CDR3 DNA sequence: TGTGCCAGCAGCTCGGAGGGAGGGAACACCGGGGAGCTGTTTTTT. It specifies CASSSEGGNTGELFF.

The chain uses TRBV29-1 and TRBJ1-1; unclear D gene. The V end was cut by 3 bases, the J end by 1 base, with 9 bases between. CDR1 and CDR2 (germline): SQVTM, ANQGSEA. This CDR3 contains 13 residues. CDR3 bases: TGCAGCGTTGAGAATGCAGGGAACACTGAAGCTTTCTTT. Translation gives CSVENAGNTEAFF.

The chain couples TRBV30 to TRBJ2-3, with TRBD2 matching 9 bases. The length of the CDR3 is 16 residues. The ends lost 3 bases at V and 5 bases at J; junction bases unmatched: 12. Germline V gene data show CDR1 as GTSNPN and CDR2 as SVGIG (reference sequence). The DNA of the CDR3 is TGTGCCTGGAGCGACCCCGGGACTAGCTTAAGAGATACGCAGTATTTT. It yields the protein CAWSDPGTSLRDTQYF.

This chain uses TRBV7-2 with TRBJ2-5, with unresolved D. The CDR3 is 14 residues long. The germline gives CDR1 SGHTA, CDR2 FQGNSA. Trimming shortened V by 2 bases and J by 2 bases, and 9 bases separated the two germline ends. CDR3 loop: CASSLTRNQETQYF. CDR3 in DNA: TGTGCCAGCAGCTTAACCAGGAATCAAGAGACCCAGTACTTC. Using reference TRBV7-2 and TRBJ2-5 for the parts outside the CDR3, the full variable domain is GAGVSQSPSNKVTEKGKDVELRCDPISGHTALYWYRQSLGQGLEFLIYFQGNSAPDKSGLPSDRFSAERTGGSVSTLTIQRTQQEDSAVYLCASSLTRNQETQYFGPGTRLLVL.